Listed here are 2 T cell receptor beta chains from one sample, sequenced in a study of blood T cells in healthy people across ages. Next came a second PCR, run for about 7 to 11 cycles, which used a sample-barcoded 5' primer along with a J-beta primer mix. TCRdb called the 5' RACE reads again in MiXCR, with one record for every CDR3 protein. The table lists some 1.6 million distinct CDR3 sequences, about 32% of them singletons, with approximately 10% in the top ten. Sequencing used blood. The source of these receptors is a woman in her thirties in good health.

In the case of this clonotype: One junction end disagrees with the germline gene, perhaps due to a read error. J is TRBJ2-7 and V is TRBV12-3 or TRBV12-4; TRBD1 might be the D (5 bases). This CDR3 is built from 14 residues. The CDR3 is CAGSQTTEFYEQYF. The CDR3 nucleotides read TGTGCCGGCAGTCAGACGACAGAGTTCTACGAGCAGTACTTC.

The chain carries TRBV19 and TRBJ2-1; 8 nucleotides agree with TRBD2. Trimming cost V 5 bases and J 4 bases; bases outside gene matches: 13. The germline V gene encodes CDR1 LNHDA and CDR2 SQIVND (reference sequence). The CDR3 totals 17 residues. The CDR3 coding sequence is TGTGCCAGTAGTCATTTCATGCGGGGGGCTCGATACAATGAGCAGTTCTTC. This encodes CASSHFMRGARYNEQFF.